The T cell receptor beta chain under discussion was sequenced for a study of T cells expressing NK-cell markers. Overall study context: Sorted T-cell subsets CD3+CD56+NKG2C+, CD3+CD56+NKG2C- and CD3+CD56-NKG2C+ were TCR beta-sequenced. Seropositivity for HCMV was found in seven of the eight sequenced donors, with one seronegative.

On this clonotype itself: Antigen specificity is unknown.

Germline lookup yields CDR1 KGHDR and CDR2 SFDVKD. CDR3 size: 16 residues. Production of TCR beta cDNA relied on 5'RACE template switching with UMIs. TCRdb reprocessed the 5' RACE reads, with one entry per CDR3 protein and no DNA. In all, the sample yields some 440,000 distinct CDR3 sequences. General study findings and limits: HCMV specificity of the expanded NKG2C+ T cell clones was not established.

This TCR derives from a woman aged 50 to 60 in good health. The chain is built from TRBV24-1 and TRBJ2-2. The specimen was blood T cells: a sorted CD56 or NKG2C T cell subset, CD4+ or CD8+ T cells, or bulk PBMC T cells (not recorded which). The CDR3: CATSDRTKTATGELFF.